Given below is one T cell receptor beta chain in context. The data derive from a study of blood T cell repertoires in COVID-19. Study context: COVID-19 samples collected from the United States, Italy and Spain covered acute and convalescent phases. PBMCs, B-cell-depleted T cells, or T cells were the source of the cDNA or gDNA that made up the material.

Original data processing: Amplification from reference gene primers served as the basis for estimated nucleated cell counts. Data came from immunoSEQ multiplex PCR; TCRdb stores just in-frame clones and leaves some out. V and J calls and clone size are given by that table; D and trimming were obtained from the DNA. The sample lists about 110,000 clones, about 75% occurring once. Per germline, CDR1 KGHSH and CDR2 LQKENI. V trimming: 3 bases; J trimming: 5 bases; junction bases outside the gene matches: 6. CDR3 length: 14 residues. The chain couples TRBV18 to TRBJ1-2, with 7 bases aligning to TRBD1. The clonotype was recovered from a woman at least 80 years old with active or convalescent COVID-19. The sequenced sample consisted of peripheral blood. The CDR3 region is CASSPTGKFYGYTF. The CDR3 nucleotides read TGTGCCAGCTCACCGACAGGGAAATTTTATGGCTACACCTTC.